These 20 T cell receptor beta chains originate from one sample sequenced in a study of cytotoxic CD8 clonotypes in ibrutinib-treated CLL. Here immunoSEQ multiplex PCR was the method, and the copy in TCRdb shows in-frame clones only, minus some. In the table there are 85,000 or so clones, more than 75% of which are singletons. Sequencing was performed on PBMCs, taken after 12 months of ibrutinib treatment. Receptors originate from a human donor with chronic lymphocytic leukemia.

The chain couples TRBV9 to TRBJ1-2, with 7 bases aligning to TRBD1. There are 15 residues in the CDR3. V shed 0 bases, J shed 3 bases, and the junction held 5 bases outside the gene matches. CDR1 is SGDLS and CDR2 is YYNGEE in the germline V gene. This chain's CDR3 is CASSVAAGGHYGYTF. The CDR3 DNA follows: TGTGCCAGCAGCGTAGCGGCAGGGGGTCACTATGGCTACACCTTC.

The chain couples TRBV19 to TRBJ1-5, with 8 bases matching TRBD1. CDR1 and CDR2 from the germline V gene are LNHDA and SQIVND (reference sequence). The V and J ends lost 6 bases and 7 bases, in that order; junction bases with no gene match: 5. This CDR3 is built from 13 residues. The CDR3 bases are TGTGCCAGTAGCCAGGGGGCTGAACAGCCCCAGCATTTT. Translating it yields CASSQGAEQPQHF.

This clone has just a few counts. The chain combines TRBV7-2 with TRBJ2-3; D call uncertain. The germline V and J ends were trimmed by 4 bases and 4 bases, with 9 bases remaining between them. This CDR3 has 13 amino acids. The germline gives CDR1 SGHTA, CDR2 FQGNSA. CDR3 nucleotides: TGTGCCAGCAGCTCCCGCGCTGCAGATACGCAGTATTTT. Amino acid sequence: CASSSRAADTQYF.

This clone was detected a few times. V gene TRBV11-2 combines with J gene TRBJ2-3, with D perhaps TRBD2 (5 bases). V was shortened by 3 bases and J by 4 bases, with 11 bases between the two germline ends. The CDR3 is 14 amino acids. Per the germline V gene, CDR1 is SGHAT and CDR2 is FQNNGV. For the CDR3, the DNA is TGTGCCAGCAGCTTCGGGGTCTGGGCAGATACGCAGTATTTT. Amino acid sequence: CASSFGVWADTQYF.

The CDR3 sequence: CSVGASGGSTDTQYF. CDR3 nucleotides: TGCAGCGTTGGGGCTAGCGGGGGGAGCACAGATACGCAGTATTTT. The J gene is TRBJ2-3, the V gene TRBV29-1, with 11 bases matching TRBD2. The V segment lost 4 bases and the J segment 0 bases; nucleotides outside the gene matches: 3. There are 15 residues in the CDR3. The V gene's germline CDR1 is SQVTM and CDR2 ANQGSEA.

This clone showed up just a few times. The chain combines TRBV30 with TRBJ1-4, with unresolved D. CDR1 and CDR2 from the germline V gene are GTSNPN and SVGIG (reference sequence). This CDR3 comprises 13 residues. With 0 bases removed from V and 11 bases from J, the gap between germline ends came to 13 bases. The chain's CDR3 is CAWSVLAAGKLFF. CDR3 sequence (DNA): TGTGCCTGGAGTGTACTCGCGGCGGGGAAACTGTTTTTT. Using reference TRBV30 and TRBJ1-4 for the parts outside the CDR3, the full variable domain is SQTIHQWPATLVQPVGSPLSLECTVEGTSNPNLYWYRQAAGRGLQLLFYSVGIGQISSEVPQNLSASRPQDRQFILSSKKLLLSDSGFYLCAWSVLAAGKLFFGSGTQLSVL.

The chain is built from TRBV19 and TRBJ2-3; 7 bases fit TRBD2. V gave up 3 bases and J gave up 5 bases; unmatched junction bases: 5. The CDR3 has 14 amino acids. CDR1 and CDR2 from the germline V gene are LNHDA and SQIVND (reference sequence). The CDR3 DNA sequence: TGTGCCAGTAGTATCGGGGTAGCGGGAGATACGCAGTATTTT. Amino acids: CASSIGVAGDTQYF.

This CDR3 reads CASSTGAGRGYGYTF. For the CDR3, the DNA is TGTGCCAGCAGTACGGGGGCGGGGCGAGGCTATGGCTACACCTTC. The chain recombines TRBV28 with TRBJ1-2; D perhaps matches TRBD1 (6 bases). There are 15 residues in the CDR3. CDR1 is MDHEN, CDR2 SYDVKM, per germline. V lost 5 bases and J lost 4, with 17 bases in between.

The rearrangement joins TRBV18 to TRBJ1-4; D perhaps matches TRBD1 (6 bases). Trimming removed 3 bases at V and 5 bases at J, with 10 bases between. Germline V gives CDR1 KGHSH, CDR2 LQKENI. The CDR3 is 14 amino acids. This CDR3 is CASSPPGTNEKLFF. The CDR3 DNA reads TGTGCCAGCTCACCCCCGGGGACAAATGAAAAACTGTTTTTT. Supplemented by reference TRBV18 and TRBJ1-4, the full variable domain reads NAGVMQNPRHLVRRRGQEARLRCSPMKGHSHVYWYRQLPEEGLKFMVYLQKENIIDESGMPKERFSAEFPKEGPSILRIQQVVRGDSAAYFCASSPPGTNEKLFFGSGTQLSVL.

The rearrangement links TRBV7-6 to TRBJ2-1; TRBD2 aligns across 8 bases. This CDR3 has 16 residues. Germline CDR1 reads SGHVS; CDR2 reads FNYEAQ. After removal of 3 bases from V and 10 bases from J, the junction contained 14 bases not matched to a gene. The chain's CDR3 is CASSLAGGAGVGEQFF. The DNA for the CDR3 is TGTGCCAGCAGCTTGGCCGGGGGAGCGGGGGTGGGGGAGCAGTTCTTC.

The chain has TRBV9 and TRBJ2-5; tentatively, D is TRBD2 (5 bases). Germline CDR1 SGDLS, CDR2 YYNGEE. Trimming cost V 0 bases and J 1 base, with 10 bases left between them. This CDR3 contains 15 residues. In nucleotides, the CDR3 is TGTGCCAGCAGCGTAGTGCCGGGGTTCCAAGAGACCCAGTACTTC. This encodes CASSVVPGFQETQYF.

The gene calls are TRBV7-3 and TRBJ2-5, with D uncertain. Deletions cut 4 bases from V and 4 bases from J, with 10 bases between. CDR3 length: 13 residues. CDR1 and CDR2 from the germline V gene are SGHTA and FQGTGA. CDR3 protein: CASSSFMGETQYF. CDR3 sequence (DNA): TGTGCCAGCAGCTCCTTTATGGGAGAGACCCAGTACTTC.

The chain carries TRBV4-2 and TRBJ1-1; D gene unclear. The germline gives CDR1 LGHNA, CDR2 YNFKEQ. V lost 4 bases to trimming and J lost 2 bases, with 17 bases between them. This CDR3 spans 16 amino acids. The DNA for the CDR3 is TGTGCCAGCAGCCCCCGGGCAGACCCCTTTAACACTGAAGCTTTCTTT. Its protein product is CASSPRADPFNTEAFF.

The V and J genes are TRBV19 and TRBJ1-4; no clear D. Per the germline V gene, CDR1 is LNHDA and CDR2 is SQIVND (reference sequence). V lost 3 bases and J lost 4, with 6 bases in between. The CDR3 consists of 13 residues. In DNA, the CDR3 is TGTGCCAGTAGTATTCGCCTTAATGAAAAACTGTTTTTT. Protein sequence: CASSIRLNEKLFF.

The CDR3: CASSVELFGGTDTQYF. The CDR3 DNA reads as TGTGCCAGCAGCGTAGAGTTGTTCGGTGGTACAGATACGCAGTATTTT. The chain links TRBV9 to TRBJ2-3; D is undetermined. Trimming cost V 0 bases and J 3 bases, with 14 bases left between them. The CDR3 spans 16 residues. Germline loops: CDR1 SGDLS, CDR2 YYNGEE.

The chain has TRBV7-2 and TRBJ2-5; TRBD2 matches at 10 bases. Germline CDR1 reads SGHTA; CDR2 reads FQGNSA. The CDR3 has 13 residues. Trimming removed 7 bases from V and 7 bases from J; junction bases left unmatched: 6. CDR3 residues: CASTGTSVGTQYF. As DNA, the CDR3 is TGTGCCAGCACCGGGACTAGCGTGGGGACCCAGTACTTC. The whole variable domain, remainder taken from reference TRBV7-2 and TRBJ2-5, is GAGVSQSPSNKVTEKGKDVELRCDPISGHTALYWYRQSLGQGLEFLIYFQGNSAPDKSGLPSDRFSAERTGGSVSTLTIQRTQQEDSAVYLCASTGTSVGTQYFGPGTRLLVL.

Turning to this clone: At one boundary the junction diverges from the germline segment, which might be a read error. The CDR3 DNA sequence: TGTGCTAGCAGCTTAGATGAGGGGCGGACGAATACCGGGGAGCTGTTTTTT. It is translated as CASSLDEGRTNTGELFF. V and J are TRBV7-7 and TRBJ2-2; the D call may be TRBD1 or TRBD2 (5 bases each). In germline, CDR1 is SSHAT, CDR2 FNYEAQ (reference sequence). This CDR3 comprises 17 residues.

This clone occurred many times. CDR3 loop: CASSLWLAGGYEQYF. The CDR3 region has the DNA TGTGCCAGCAGCTTATGGCTAGCGGGTGGCTACGAGCAGTACTTC. The gene calls are TRBV7-2 and TRBJ2-7; TRBD2 matches 8 bases. The CDR3 length is 15 residues. The V segment lost 2 bases and the J segment 3 bases; nucleotides outside the gene matches: 6. Germline V gives CDR1 SGHTA, CDR2 FQGNSA.

V gene TRBV29-1 combines with J gene TRBJ2-5; possibly TRBD2 for D (5 bases). Per germline, CDR1 SQVTM and CDR2 ANQGSEA. The V gene lost 5 bases and the J gene lost 5 bases, with 12 bases spanning the gap. The CDR3 totals 12 residues. CDR3 sequence: CSVRAPGETQYF. CDR3 DNA: TGCAGCGTTAGGGCACCGGGGGAGACCCAGTACTTC.

This clone was counted once. This sequence joins TRBV30 and TRBJ2-2, with no clear D. Per germline, CDR1 GTSNPN and CDR2 SVGIG (reference sequence). This CDR3 spans 13 amino acids. The ends were cut back, 2 bases at V and 6 bases at J, with 10 bases in the middle. The CDR3 nucleotides read TGTGCCTGGAGTAGGGTAGAGTCCGGGGAGCTGTTTTTT. Its protein is CAWSRVESGELFF.